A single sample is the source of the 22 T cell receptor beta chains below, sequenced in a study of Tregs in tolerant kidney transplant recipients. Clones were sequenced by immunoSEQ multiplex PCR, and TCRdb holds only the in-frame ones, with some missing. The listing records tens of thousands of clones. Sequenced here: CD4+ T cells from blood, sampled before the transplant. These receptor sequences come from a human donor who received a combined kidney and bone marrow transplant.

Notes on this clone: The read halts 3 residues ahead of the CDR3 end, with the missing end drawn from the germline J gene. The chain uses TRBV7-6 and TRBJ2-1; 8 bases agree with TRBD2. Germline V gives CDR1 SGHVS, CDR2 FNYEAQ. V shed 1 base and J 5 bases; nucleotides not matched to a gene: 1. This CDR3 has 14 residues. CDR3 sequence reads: CASSLVAGNNEQFF. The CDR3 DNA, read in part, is TGTGCCAGCAGCTTAGTAGCGGGAAACAATGAG.

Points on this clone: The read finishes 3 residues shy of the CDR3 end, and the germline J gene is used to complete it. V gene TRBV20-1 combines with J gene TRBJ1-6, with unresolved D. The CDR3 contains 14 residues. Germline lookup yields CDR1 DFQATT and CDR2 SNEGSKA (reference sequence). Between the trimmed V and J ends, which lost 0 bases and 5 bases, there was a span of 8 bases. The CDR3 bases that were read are TGCAGTGCTAGAGATCAGCGGAATAATTCACCC. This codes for CSARDQRNNSP. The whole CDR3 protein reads CSARDQRNNSPLHF.

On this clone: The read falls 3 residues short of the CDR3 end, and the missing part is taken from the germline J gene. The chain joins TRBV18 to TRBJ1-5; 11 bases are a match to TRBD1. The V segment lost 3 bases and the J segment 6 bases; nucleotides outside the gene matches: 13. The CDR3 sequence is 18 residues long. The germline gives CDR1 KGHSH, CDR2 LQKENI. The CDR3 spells CASSPLPLGTGGGQPQHF. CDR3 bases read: TGTGCCAGCTCACCCTTACCGTTGGGGACAGGGGGAGGTCAGCCC.

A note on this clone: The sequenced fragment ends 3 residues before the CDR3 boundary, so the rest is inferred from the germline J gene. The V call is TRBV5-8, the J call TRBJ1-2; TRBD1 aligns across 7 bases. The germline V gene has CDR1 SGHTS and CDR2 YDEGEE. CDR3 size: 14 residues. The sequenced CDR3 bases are TGTGCCAGCAGCGGGGGGACAGCGACATGGGGC. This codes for CASSGGTATWG. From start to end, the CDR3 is CASSGGTATWGYTF.

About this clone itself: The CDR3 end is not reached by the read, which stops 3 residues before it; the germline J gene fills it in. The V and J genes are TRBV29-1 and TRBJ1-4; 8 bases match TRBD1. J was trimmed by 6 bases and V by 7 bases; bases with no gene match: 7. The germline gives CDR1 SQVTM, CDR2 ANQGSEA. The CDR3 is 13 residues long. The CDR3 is CSEGRGRHEKLFF. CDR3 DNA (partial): TGCAGCGAAGGCAGGGGGCGGCATGAAAAA.

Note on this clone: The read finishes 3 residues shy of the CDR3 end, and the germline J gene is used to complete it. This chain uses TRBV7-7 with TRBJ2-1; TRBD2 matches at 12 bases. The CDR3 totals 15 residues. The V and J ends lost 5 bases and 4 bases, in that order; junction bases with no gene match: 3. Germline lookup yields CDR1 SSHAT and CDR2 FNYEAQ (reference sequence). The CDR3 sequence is CASSPSGGGYNEQFF. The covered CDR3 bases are TGTGCCAGCAGCCCTAGCGGGGGGGGGTACAATGAG.

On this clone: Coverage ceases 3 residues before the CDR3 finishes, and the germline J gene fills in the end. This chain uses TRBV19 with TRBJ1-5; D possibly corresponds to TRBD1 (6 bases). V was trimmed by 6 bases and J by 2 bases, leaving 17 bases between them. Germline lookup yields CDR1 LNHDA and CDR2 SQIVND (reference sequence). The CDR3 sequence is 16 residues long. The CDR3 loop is CASRSEGVEGNQPQHF. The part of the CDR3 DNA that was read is TGTGCCAGTAGATCTGAGGGGGTAGAGGGCAATCAGCCC.

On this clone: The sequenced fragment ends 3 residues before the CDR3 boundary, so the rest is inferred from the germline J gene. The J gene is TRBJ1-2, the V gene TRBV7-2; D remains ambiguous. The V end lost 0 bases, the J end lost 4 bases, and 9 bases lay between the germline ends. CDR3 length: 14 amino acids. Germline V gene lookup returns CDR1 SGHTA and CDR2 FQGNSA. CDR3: CASSLAGRSYGYTF. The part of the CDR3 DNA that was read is TGTGCCAGCAGCTTAGCAGGCAGGTCCTATGGC.

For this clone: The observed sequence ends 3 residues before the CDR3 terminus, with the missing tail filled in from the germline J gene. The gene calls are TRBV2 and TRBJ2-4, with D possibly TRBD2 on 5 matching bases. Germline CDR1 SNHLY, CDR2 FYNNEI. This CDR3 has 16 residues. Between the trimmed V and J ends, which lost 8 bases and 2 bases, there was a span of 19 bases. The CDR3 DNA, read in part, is TGTGCCAGCTGTAATACGCGAGGGTCAACCAAAAACATT. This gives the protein CASCNTRGSTKNI. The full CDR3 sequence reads CASCNTRGSTKNIQYF.

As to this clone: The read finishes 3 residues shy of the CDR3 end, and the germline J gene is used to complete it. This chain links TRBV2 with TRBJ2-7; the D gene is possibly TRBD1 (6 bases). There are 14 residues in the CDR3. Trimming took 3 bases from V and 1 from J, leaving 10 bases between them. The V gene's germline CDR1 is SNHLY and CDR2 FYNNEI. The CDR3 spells CASSDQGLSYEQYF. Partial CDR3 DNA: TGTGCCAGCAGTGATCAGGGGTTGTCCTACGAG. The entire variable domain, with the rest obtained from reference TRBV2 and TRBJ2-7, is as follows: EPEVTQTPSHQVTQMGQEVILRCVPISNHLYFYWYRQILGQKVEFLVSFYNNEISEKSEIFDDQFSVERPDGSNFTLKIRSTKLEDSAMYFCASSDQGLSYEQYFGPGTRLTVT.

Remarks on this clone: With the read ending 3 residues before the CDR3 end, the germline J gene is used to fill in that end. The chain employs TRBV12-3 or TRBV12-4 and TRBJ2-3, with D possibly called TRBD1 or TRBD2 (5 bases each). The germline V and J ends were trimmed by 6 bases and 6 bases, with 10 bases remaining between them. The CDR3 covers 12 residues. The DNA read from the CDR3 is TGTGCCAGCAGGTCCGAGGGGGATACG. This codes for CASRSEGDT. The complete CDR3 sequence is CASRSEGDTQYF.

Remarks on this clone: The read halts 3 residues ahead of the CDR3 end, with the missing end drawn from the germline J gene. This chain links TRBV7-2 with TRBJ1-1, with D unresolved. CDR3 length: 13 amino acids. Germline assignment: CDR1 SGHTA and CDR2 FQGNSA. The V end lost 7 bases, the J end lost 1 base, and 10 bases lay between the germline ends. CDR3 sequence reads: CASTEQPNTEAFF. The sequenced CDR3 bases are TGTGCCAGCACGGAACAGCCGAACACTGAA.

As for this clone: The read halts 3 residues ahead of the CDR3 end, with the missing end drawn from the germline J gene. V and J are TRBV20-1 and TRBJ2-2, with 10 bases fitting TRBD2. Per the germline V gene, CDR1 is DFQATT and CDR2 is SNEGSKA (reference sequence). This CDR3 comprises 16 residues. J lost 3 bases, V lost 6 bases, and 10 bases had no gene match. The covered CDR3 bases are TGCAGTGCCTCTAGCGGGAGTCCGGGAGACACCGGGGAG. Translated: CSASSGSPGDTGE. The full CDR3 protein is CSASSGSPGDTGELFF.

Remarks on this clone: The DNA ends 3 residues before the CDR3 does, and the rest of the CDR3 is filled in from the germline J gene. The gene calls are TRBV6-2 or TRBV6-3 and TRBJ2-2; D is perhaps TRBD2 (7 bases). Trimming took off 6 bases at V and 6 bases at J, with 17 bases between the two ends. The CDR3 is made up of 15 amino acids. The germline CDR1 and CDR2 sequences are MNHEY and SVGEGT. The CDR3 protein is CASRAWGGQAGELFF. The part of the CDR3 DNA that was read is TGTGCCAGCAGAGCCTGGGGGGGCCAGGCCGGGGAG.

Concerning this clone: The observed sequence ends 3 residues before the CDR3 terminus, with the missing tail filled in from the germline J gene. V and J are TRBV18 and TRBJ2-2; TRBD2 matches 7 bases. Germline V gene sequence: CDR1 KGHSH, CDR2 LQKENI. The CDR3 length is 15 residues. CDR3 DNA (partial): TGTGCCAGCTCACCAGGGCAGGGAGGGAACTCACCG. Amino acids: CASSPGQGGNSP. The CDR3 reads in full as CASSPGQGGNSPLFF.

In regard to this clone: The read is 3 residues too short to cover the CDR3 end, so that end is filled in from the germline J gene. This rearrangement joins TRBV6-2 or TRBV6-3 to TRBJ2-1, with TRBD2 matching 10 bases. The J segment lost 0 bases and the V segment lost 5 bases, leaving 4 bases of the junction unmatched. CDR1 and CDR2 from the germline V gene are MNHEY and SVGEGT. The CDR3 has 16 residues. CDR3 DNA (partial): TGTGCCAGCAGTCGGAGACTAGCGGGCTCCTACAATGAG. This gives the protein CASSRRLAGSYNE. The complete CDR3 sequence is CASSRRLAGSYNEQFF.

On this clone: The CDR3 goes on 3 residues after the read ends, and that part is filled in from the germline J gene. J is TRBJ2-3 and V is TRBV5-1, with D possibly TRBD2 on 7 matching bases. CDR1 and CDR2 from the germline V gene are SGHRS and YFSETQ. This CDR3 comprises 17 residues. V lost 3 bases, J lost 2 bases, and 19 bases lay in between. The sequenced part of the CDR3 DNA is TGCGCCAGCAGCTCCCCGCGTAGGGGGGGGTACACAGATACG. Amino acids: CASSSPRRGGYTDT. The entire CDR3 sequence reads CASSSPRRGGYTDTQYF.

CDR3 sequence: CAWNAGGANIQYF. The DNA read from the CDR3 is TGTGCCTGGAACGCGGGGGGGGCTAACATT. This chain joins TRBV30 and TRBJ2-4; TRBD2 matches 9 bases. The read terminates 3 residues ahead of where the CDR3 ends, so the germline J gene completes it. The CDR3 length is 13 residues. Germline CDR1 GTSNPN, CDR2 SVGIG (reference sequence). The junction had 5 bases not matched to a gene; V was cut back by 4 bases and J by 7 bases.

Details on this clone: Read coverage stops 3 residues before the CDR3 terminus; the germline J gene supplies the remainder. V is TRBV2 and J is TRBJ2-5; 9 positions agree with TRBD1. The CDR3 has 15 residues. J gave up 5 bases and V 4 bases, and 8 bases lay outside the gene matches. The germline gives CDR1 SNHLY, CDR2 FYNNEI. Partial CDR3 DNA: TGTGCCAGCAGTGCACGACAGGGGGGCTTGGAGACC. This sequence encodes CASSARQGGLET. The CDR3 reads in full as CASSARQGGLETQYF.

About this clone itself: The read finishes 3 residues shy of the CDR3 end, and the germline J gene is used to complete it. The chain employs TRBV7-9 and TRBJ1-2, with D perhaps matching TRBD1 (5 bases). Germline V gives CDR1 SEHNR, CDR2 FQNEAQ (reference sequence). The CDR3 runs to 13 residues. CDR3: CASSLVTGVGYTF. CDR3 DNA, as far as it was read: TGTGCCAGCAGCTTAGTAACGGGGGTCGGC.

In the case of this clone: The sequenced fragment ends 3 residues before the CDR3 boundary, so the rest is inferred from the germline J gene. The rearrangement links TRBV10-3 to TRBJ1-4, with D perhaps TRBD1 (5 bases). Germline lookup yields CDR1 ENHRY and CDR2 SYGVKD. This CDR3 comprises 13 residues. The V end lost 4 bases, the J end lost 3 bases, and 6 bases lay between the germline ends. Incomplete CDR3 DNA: TGTGCCATCAGTGGGGGGGCTAATGAAAAA. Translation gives CAISGGANEK. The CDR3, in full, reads CAISGGANEKLFF.

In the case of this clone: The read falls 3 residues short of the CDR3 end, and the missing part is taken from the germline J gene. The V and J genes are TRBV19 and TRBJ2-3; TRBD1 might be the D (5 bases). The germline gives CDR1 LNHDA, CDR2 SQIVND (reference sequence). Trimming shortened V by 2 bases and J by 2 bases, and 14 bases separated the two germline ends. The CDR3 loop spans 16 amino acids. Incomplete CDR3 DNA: TGTGCCAGTAGTATAAGGGGATGGGGCGACACAGATACG. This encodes CASSIRGWGDTDT. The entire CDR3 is CASSIRGWGDTDTQYF.